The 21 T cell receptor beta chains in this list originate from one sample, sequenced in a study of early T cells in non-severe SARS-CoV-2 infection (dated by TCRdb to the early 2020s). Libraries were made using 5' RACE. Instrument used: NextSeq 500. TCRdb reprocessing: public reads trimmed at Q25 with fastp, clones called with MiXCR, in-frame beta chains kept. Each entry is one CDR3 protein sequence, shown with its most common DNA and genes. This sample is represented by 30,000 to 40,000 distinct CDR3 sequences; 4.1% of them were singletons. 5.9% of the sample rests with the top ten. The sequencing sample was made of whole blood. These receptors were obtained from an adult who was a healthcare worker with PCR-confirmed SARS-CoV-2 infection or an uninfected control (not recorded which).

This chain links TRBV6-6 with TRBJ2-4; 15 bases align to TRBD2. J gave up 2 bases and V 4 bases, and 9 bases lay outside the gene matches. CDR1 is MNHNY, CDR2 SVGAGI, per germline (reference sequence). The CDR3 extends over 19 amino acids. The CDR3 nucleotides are TGTGCCAGCAGTTCTCGGACTAGCGGGAGGGCGGTTCCCAAAAACATTCAGTACTTC. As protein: CASSSRTSGRAVPKNIQYF.

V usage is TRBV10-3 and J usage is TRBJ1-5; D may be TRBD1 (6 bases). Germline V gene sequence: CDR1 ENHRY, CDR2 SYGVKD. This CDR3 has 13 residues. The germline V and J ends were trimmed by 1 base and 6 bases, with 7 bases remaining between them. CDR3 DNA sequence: TGTGCCATCAGTGAGTTGGGGGCTCAGCCCCAGCATTTT. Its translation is CAISELGAQPQHF.

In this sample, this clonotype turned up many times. For the CDR3, the DNA is TGTGCCAGCAGCTTGCGACAGGCTGGAGAGACCCAGTACTTC. Translation: CASSLRQAGETQYF. V gene TRBV11-2 combines with J gene TRBJ2-5, with D possibly TRBD1 on 6 matching bases. The CDR3 loop spans 14 amino acids. The germline V gene has CDR1 SGHAT and CDR2 FQNNGV. V was cut by 3 bases and J by 4 bases, with 12 bases left in between.

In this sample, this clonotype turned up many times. The CDR3 coding sequence is TGTGCCAGCAGTCCATACGGGACAGGGGCTCGTTCACCCCTCCACTTT. Translated, it gives CASSPYGTGARSPLHF. This chain joins TRBV28 and TRBJ1-6; 10 bases map to TRBD1. Germline-derived CDR1 and CDR2 are MDHEN and SYDVKM. Losses at the gene ends were 5 bases for V and 9 bases for J; bases not matched to a gene: 10. The CDR3 runs to 16 residues. Using reference TRBV28 and TRBJ1-6 for the parts outside the CDR3, the full variable domain is DVKVTQSSRYLVKRTGEKVFLECVQDMDHENMFWYRQDPGLGLRLIYFSYDVKMKEKGDIPEGYSVSREKKERFSLILESASTNQTSMYLCASSPYGTGARSPLHFGNGTRLTVT.

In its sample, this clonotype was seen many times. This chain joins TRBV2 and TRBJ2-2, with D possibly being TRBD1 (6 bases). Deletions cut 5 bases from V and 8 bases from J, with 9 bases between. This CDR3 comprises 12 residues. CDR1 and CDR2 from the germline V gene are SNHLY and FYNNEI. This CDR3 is CASSLGTGELFF. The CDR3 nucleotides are TGTGCCAGCAGTCTGGGGACAGGGGAGCTGTTTTTT.

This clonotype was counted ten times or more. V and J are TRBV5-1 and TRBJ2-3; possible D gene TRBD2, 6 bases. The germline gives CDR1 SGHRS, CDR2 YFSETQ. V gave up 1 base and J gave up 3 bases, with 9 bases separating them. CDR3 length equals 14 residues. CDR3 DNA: TGCGCCAGCAGCTTGCAGGGAGGAACAGATACGCAGTATTTT. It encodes CASSLQGGTDTQYF.

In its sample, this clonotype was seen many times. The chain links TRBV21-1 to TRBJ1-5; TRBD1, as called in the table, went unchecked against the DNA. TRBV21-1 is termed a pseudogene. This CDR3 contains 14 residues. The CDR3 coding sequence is TGTGCCAGCAGTCCCGACAGCTATAATCAGCCCCAGCATTTT. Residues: CASSPDSYNQPQHF.

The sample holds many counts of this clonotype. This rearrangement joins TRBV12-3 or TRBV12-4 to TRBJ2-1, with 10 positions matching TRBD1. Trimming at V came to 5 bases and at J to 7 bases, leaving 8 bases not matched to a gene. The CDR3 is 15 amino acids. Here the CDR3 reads CASSRQGAQGNEQFF. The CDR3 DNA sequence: TGTGCCAGCAGTCGACAGGGGGCGCAGGGGAATGAGCAGTTCTTC.

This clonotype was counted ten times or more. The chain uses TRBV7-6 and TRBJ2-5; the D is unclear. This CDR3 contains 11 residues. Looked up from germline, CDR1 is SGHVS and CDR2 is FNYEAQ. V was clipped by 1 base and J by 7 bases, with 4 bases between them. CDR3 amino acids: CASSLDPTQYF. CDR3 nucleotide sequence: TGTGCCAGCAGCTTAGACCCGACCCAGTACTTC.

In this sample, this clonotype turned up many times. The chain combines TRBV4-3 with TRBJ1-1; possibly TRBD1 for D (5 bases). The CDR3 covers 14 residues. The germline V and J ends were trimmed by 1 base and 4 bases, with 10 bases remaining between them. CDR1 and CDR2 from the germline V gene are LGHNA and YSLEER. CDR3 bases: TGCGCCAGCAGCCAAGTAACCGGGGGCACTGAAGCTTTCTTT. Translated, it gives CASSQVTGGTEAFF.

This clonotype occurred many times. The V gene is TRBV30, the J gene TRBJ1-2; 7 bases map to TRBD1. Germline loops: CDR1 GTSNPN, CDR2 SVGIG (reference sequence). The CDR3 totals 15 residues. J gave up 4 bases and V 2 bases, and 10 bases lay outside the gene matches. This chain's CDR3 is CAWSRDRAASYGYTF. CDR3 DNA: TGTGCCTGGAGTCGAGACAGGGCGGCTTCCTATGGCTACACCTTC.

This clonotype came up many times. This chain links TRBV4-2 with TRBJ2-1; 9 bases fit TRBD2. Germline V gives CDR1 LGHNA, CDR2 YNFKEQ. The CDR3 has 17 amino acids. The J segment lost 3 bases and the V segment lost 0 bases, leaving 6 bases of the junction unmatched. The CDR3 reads CASSQDRLAELYNEQFF. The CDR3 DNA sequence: TGTGCCAGCAGCCAAGATAGACTAGCGGAGCTCTACAATGAGCAGTTCTTC.

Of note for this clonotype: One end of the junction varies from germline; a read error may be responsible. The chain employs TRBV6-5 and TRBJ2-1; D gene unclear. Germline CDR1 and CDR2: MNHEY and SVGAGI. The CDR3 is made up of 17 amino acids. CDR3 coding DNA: TGTGTCAGCAGTTACTACGCCGGGCCCCACTCCTACAATGAGCAGTTCTTC. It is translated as CVSSYYAGPHSYNEQFF.

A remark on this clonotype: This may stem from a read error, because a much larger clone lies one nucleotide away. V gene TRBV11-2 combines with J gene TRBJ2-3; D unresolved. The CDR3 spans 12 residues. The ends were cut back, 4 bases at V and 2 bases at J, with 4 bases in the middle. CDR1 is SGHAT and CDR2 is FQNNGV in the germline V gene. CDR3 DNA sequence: TGTGCCAGCAGCTCGAACACAGATACGCAGTATTTT. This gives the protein CASSSNTDTQYF.

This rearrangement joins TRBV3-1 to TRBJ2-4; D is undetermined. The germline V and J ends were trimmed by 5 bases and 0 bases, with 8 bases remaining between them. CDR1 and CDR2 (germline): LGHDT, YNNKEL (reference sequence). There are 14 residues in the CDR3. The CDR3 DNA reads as TGTGCCAGCAGCGTCGGGTTAGCCAAAAACATTCAGTACTTC. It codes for CASSVGLAKNIQYF.

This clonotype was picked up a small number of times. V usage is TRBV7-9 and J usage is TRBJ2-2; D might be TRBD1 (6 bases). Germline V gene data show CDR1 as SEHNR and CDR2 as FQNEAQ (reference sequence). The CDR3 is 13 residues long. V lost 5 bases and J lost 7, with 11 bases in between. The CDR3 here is CASSPTGNGELFF. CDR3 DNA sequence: TGTGCCAGCAGCCCTACAGGGAACGGGGAGCTGTTTTTT.

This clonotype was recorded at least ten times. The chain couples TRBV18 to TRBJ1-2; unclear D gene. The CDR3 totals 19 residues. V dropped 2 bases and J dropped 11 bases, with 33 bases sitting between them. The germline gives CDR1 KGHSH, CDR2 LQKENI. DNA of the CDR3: TGTGCCAGCTCACCAATTCTGGTGGATCTGGGGAGTGGAGATATGGGGTACACCTTC. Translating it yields CASSPILVDLGSGDMGYTF.

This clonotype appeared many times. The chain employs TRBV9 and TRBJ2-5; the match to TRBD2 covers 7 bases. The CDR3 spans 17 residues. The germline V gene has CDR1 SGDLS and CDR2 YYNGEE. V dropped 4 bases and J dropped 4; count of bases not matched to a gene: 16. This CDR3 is CASSPFSGGGLRETQYF. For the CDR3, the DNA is TGTGCCAGCAGCCCATTTTCGGGGGGAGGGCTCAGAGAGACCCAGTACTTC.

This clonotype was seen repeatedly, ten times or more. In DNA, the CDR3 is TGTGCCAGCAGCCAAGGACTAGCGGGGATCGAGCAGTACTTC. This translates into CASSQGLAGIEQYF. The rearrangement uses TRBV3-2 and TRBJ2-7; TRBD2, the table's D call, was not compared with the DNA. TRBV3-2 constitutes a pseudogene. The CDR3 is 14 residues long.

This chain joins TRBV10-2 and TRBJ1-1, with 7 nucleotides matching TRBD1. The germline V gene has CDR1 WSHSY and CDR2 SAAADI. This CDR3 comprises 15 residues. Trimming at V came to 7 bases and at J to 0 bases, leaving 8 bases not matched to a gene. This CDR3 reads CASTRDSSLNTEAFF. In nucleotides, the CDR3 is TGCGCCAGCACTCGGGACAGCAGCCTGAACACTGAAGCTTTCTTT.

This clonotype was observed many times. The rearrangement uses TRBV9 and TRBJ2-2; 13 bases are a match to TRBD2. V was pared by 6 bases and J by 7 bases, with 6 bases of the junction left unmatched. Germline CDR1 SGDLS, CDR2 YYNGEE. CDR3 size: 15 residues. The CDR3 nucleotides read TGTGCCAGCACCCGAGGACTAGCGGGAGTCGGGGAGCTGTTTTTT. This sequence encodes CASTRGLAGVGELFF. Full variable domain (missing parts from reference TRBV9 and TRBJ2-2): DSGVTQTPKHLITATGQRVTLRCSPRSGDLSVYWYQQSLDQGLQFLIQYYNGEERAKGNILERFSAQQFPDLHSELNLSSLELGDSALYFCASTRGLAGVGELFFGEGSRLTVL.